This T cell receptor (beta chain) was retrieved from a study of blood T cell repertoires in COVID-19. Overall study context: Sample material is recorded as cDNA or gDNA derived from T cells, B-cell-depleted T cells, or PBMCs.

This clone occurred once. Data came from immunoSEQ multiplex PCR; TCRdb stores just in-frame clones and leaves some out. Among hundreds of thousands of clones, 70% to 90% were seen once, and the ten largest hold about 3%. The CDR3 length is 15 residues. The V end was cut by 11 bases, the J end by 3 bases, with 19 bases between. Germline CDR1 reads SNHLY; CDR2 reads FYNNEI. Enrollment of patients from Seattle took place during active infection, with longitudinal follow-up. This chain uses TRBV2 with TRBJ1-4; TRBD1 is a possible D gene (5 bases). The receptor was derived from a woman aged 25-40 years with COVID-19, enrolled during active disease. The sample was peripheral blood. The chain's CDR3 is CALRGIQAPNEKLFF. CDR3 sequence (DNA): TGTGCCCTACGAGGAATACAGGCGCCTAATGAAAAACTGTTTTTT.